This paragraph reports one TCR beta chain. This CDR3 is 16 amino acids long. V lost 4 bases, J lost 2 bases, and 11 bases stayed unmatched. Per the germline V gene, CDR1 is SEHNR and CDR2 is FQNEAQ (reference sequence). The entry originates in a study of T cell changes during pregnancy in multiple sclerosis. Sequencing was performed with immunoSEQ multiplex PCR; in TCRdb, only in-frame clones are kept and a portion is missing. The sample holds under 70,000 clones, about 90% seen once. The chain links TRBV7-9 to TRBJ2-7; TRBD2 matches 7 bases. Sequencing used CD4+ T cells from peripheral blood mononuclear cells, obtained after pregnancy. This sequence was found in a female donor with multiple sclerosis, enrolled in a pregnancy study. Here the CDR3 DNA reads TGTGCCAGCAGCTCCCCGAAGCGGGGTCCCCCCTACGAGCAGTACTTC. It specifies CASSSPKRGPPYEQYF.